Listed below are T cell receptor beta chains from one sample, sequenced in a study of PD-L1 blockade in urothelial cancer. TCRdb keeps only in-frame clones here, not all; method: immunoSEQ multiplex PCR. The repertoire includes tens of thousands of clones, around nine tenths of them detected once, and under 9% sits in the top ten. This material consisted of PBMCs, taken around atezolizumab (anti-PD-L1) treatment. The receptors derive from a man aged 55 to 69 with urothelial cancer. CDR3s include the opening cysteine and the closing phenylalanine or tryptophan. A D gene is named only where the DNA matches it firmly. Where a row states a size, it is once, few, many or the class of an expanded clone; other rows omit it.

TRBD1,TRBJ2-1,NA,TRBV11-1,CASSLSGWDRNNEQFF,TGTGCCAGCAGCTTATCAGGCTGGGACAGGAACAATGAGCAGTTCTTC
NA,TRBJ1-2,NA,TRBV5-6,CASSLVAGGIYGYTF,TGTGCCAGCAGCTTGGTGGCGGGAGGAATTTATGGCTACACCTTC
NA,TRBJ2-5,NA,TRBV9,CASSKTGTESGGPPETQYF,TGTGCCAGCAGCAAAACCGGGACAGAAAGCGGGGGCCCCCCAGAGACCCAGTACTTC
NA,TRBJ1-2,NA,TRBV7-2,CASSLGGPQGNYGYTF,TGTGCCAGCAGCTTAGGGGGGCCTCAGGGGAACTATGGCTACACCTTC
TRBD1,TRBJ1-6,NA,TRBV4-3,CASSLKTGTGVNSPLHF,TGCGCCAGCAGCCTAAAAACCGGGACAGGGGTAAATTCACCCCTCCACTTT
TRBD1,TRBJ1-3,NA,TRBV6-6,CASRLDRGRAGNTIYF,TGTGCCAGCAGGCTCGACAGGGGAAGGGCTGGAAACACCATATATTTT
NA,TRBJ2-7,NA,TRBV13,CASSFSRTHYEQYF,TGTGCCAGCAGTTTCTCCCGGACTCACTACGAGCAGTACTTC
TRBD2,TRBJ2-5,NA,TRBV7-2,CASSSSGLALQTQYF,TGTGCCAGCAGCTCCTCGGGACTAGCCCTTCAGACCCAGTACTTC
TRBD1,TRBJ1-1,NA,TRBV11-3,CASSLRTGGVGPEAFF,TGTGCCAGCAGCTTACGGACAGGGGGTGTGGGGCCTGAAGCTTTCTTT
NA,TRBJ2-1,NA,TRBV20-1,CSAPQAIEQFF,TGCAGTGCTCCGCAGGCTATTGAGCAGTTCTTC
NA,TRBJ2-5,once,TRBV5-1,CASSSRVGFTETQYF,TGCGCCAGCAGCTCGAGGGTTGGGTTTACAGAGACCCAGTACTTC
NA,TRBJ2-5,once,TRBV7-2,CASSLVGQVQETQYF,TGTGCCAGCAGCTTAGTAGGTCAGGTCCAAGAGACCCAGTACTTC
TRBD1,TRBJ1-5,once,TRBV28,CASISDRVNQPQHF,TGTGCCAGCATTTCGGACAGGGTAAATCAGCCCCAGCATTTT
NA,TRBJ2-7,NA,TRBV5-4,CASSTPGLYEQYF,TGTGCCAGCAGTACGCCGGGACTGTACGAGCAGTACTTC
TRBD1,TRBJ2-2,NA,TRBV7-2,CASSPGQRHTGELFF,TGTGCCAGCAGCCCGGGACAGAGGCACACCGGGGAGCTGTTTTTT
TRBD1,TRBJ1-4,NA,TRBV9,CASSATGQGPEKLFF,TGTGCCAGCAGCGCCACCGGACAGGGTCCTGAAAAACTGTTTTTT
TRBD2,TRBJ2-5,NA,TRBV4-1,CASSHKKGGEETQYF,TGCGCCAGCAGCCACAAGAAGGGAGGGGAAGAGACCCAGTACTTC
TRBD1,TRBJ2-5,NA,TRBV6-5,CASSYEGQRETQYF,TGTGCCAGCAGTTATGAGGGACAGAGGGAGACCCAGTACTTC
TRBD1,TRBJ1-5,NA,TRBV6-1,CASSEISGGGQPQHF,TGTGCCAGCAGTGAAATTTCAGGGGGCGGTCAGCCCCAGCATTTT
NA,TRBJ1-1,NA,TRBV30,CAWSSTVLNTEAFF,TGTGCCTGGAGTTCAACTGTTCTGAACACTGAAGCTTTCTTT
NA,TRBJ1-2,NA,TRBV30,CAWSVGQVVNYGYTF,TGTGCCTGGAGTGTCGGTCAGGTCGTTAACTATGGCTACACCTTC
TRBD1,TRBJ1-2,NA,TRBV10-2,CASSGTGGMANYGYTF,TGCGCCAGCAGTGGGACAGGGGGCATGGCTAACTATGGCTACACCTTC
TRBD1,TRBJ2-5,NA,TRBV7-2,CASSPVHRGETQYF,TGTGCCAGCAGCCCAGTCCACAGGGGAGAGACCCAGTACTTC
NA,TRBJ2-2,NA,TRBV11-2,CASSLLTSNTGELFF,TGTGCCAGCAGCTTACTAACCTCGAACACCGGGGAGCTGTTTTTT
TRBD1,TRBJ1-2,NA,TRBV18,CASSPQPGTGGAYGYTF,TGTGCCAGCTCACCTCAACCCGGGACAGGGGGGGCCTATGGCTACACCTTC
TRBD1,TRBJ2-3,NA,TRBV5-1,CASTWTGAGSDTQYF,TGCGCCAGCACCTGGACAGGAGCCGGGTCAGATACGCAGTATTTT
TRBD1,TRBJ1-2,NA,TRBV5-1,CASKTTGGGGYGYTF,TGCGCCAGTAAAACGACAGGGGGAGGAGGCTATGGCTACACCTTC
NA,TRBJ2-2,NA,TRBV7-9,CASSRQLNTGELFF,TGTGCCAGCAGCCGACAGCTCAACACCGGGGAGCTGTTTTTT
TRBD1,TRBJ1-5,NA,TRBV30,CAWSVQGAKPQHF,TGTGCCTGGAGTGTACAGGGGGCCAAGCCCCAGCATTTT
NA,TRBJ1-6,NA,TRBV7-2,CASSLEGGGWNSPLHF,TGTGCCAGCAGCTTAGAGGGCGGGGGTTGGAATTCACCCCTCCACTTT
NA,TRBJ1-6,NA,TRBV10-3,CALGREDSPLHF,TGTGCCTTGGGCAGGGAAGATTCACCCCTCCACTTT
NA,TRBJ2-3,NA,TRBV7-9,CASSLQATDTQYF,TGTGCCAGCAGCTTACAGGCTACAGATACGCAGTATTTT
NA,TRBJ1-2,NA,TRBV28,CASSLSGYGYTF,TGTGCCAGCAGTTTATCGGGGTATGGCTACACCTTC
TRBD1,TRBJ1-2,NA,TRBV28,CASSSGQGYYGYTF,TGTGCCAGCAGTTCGGGACAGGGGTACTATGGCTACACCTTC
NA,TRBJ1-1,NA,TRBV5-1,CASSLGVMNTEAFF,TGCGCCAGCAGCTTGGGCGTAATGAACACTGAAGCTTTCTTT
NA,TRBJ1-2,NA,TRBV14,CASSHPLGGRGYTF,TGTGCCAGCAGCCATCCACTAGGGGGTCGAGGCTACACCTTC
NA,TRBJ1-1,NA,TRBV10-1,CASRETGYTEAFF,TGCGCCAGCAGAGAAACAGGGTACACTGAAGCTTTCTTT
TRBD2,TRBJ2-7,once,TRBV6-4,CASSVLAGGVSYEQYF,TGTGCCAGCAGTGTCCTCGCGGGGGGCGTCTCCTACGAGCAGTACTTC
NA,TRBJ2-5,NA,TRBV18,CASSALQGLQETQYF,TGTGCCAGCTCAGCCCTACAGGGACTACAAGAGACCCAGTACTTC
TRBD2,TRBJ2-3,NA,TRBV7-8,CASSPQTSGGVDTQYF,TGTGCCAGCAGCCCCCAGACTAGCGGGGGGGTAGATACGCAGTATTTT
NA,TRBJ1-2,NA,TRBV19,CASTGVANYGYTF,TGTGCCAGTACGGGGGTAGCTAACTATGGCTACACCTTC
NA,TRBJ1-1,NA,TRBV5-1,CASSFGSDEAFF,TGCGCCAGCAGCTTCGGGTCGGATGAAGCTTTCTTT
TRBD2,TRBJ2-3,NA,TRBV13,CASKTGGPYTQYF,TGTGCCAGCAAAACGGGGGGGCCATATACGCAGTATTTT
TRBD1,TRBJ2-6,NA,TRBV6-6,CASSYGDSSGANVLTF,TGTGCCAGCAGTTACGGGGACAGCTCTGGGGCCAACGTCCTGACTTTC
NA,TRBJ1-6,NA,TRBV15,CATSRDRYNSPLHF,TGTGCCACCAGCAGAGACAGGTATAATTCACCCCTCCACTTT
NA,TRBJ1-5,NA,TRBV10-1,CATRQVDQPQHF,TGCGCCACCCGACAGGTCGATCAGCCCCAGCATTTT
TRBD2,TRBJ2-1,NA,TRBV11-2,CASTLAGGPYNEQFF,TGTGCCAGCACACTAGCGGGGGGTCCCTACAATGAGCAGTTCTTC
NA,TRBJ2-3,NA,TRBV27,CASSFYPDTQYF,TGTGCCAGCAGTTTTTATCCAGATACGCAGTATTTT
NA,TRBJ1-1,few,TRBV20-1,CSAQNPQGAFF,TGCAGTGCTCAAAACCCCCAGGGAGCTTTCTTT